The rows below give T cell receptor beta chains drawn from one sample of a study of human versus mouse CDR3 diversity and MHC coevolution. The data were produced by immunoSEQ multiplex PCR, yet TCRdb's version contains in-frame clones alone and is incomplete. The sample carries about 80,000 clones, approximately 92% recorded once. Sequenced input: naive CD4+ T cells from blood. All receptors derive from a person aged 30-70 years in good health. Both conserved end residues are part of each CDR3. D genes are given only for firm matches. Some rows mark clone size as missing; the rest say once, few, many or name a class of expanded clone.

NA	NA	TRBV30	TRBJ1-4	CAWSAPELDEKLFF	TGTGCCTGGAGTGCCCCCGAGTTGGATGAAAAACTGTTTTTT
once	TRBD2	TRBV7-6	TRBJ2-3	CASSLEERGVTDTQYF	TGTGCCAGCAGCTTAGAGGAGCGGGGGGTAACAGATACGCAGTATTTT
NA	TRBD1	TRBV5-1	TRBJ1-2	CASSETGTYGYTF	TGCGCCAGCAGCGAGACAGGGACCTATGGCTACACCTTC
few	NA	TRBV20-1	TRBJ2-7	CSAEGGYEQYF	TGCAGTGCCGAGGGAGGCTACGAGCAGTACTTC
NA	TRBD1	TRBV7-9	TRBJ2-5	CASSPDRGQETQYF	TGTGCCAGCAGCCCCGACAGGGGACAAGAGACCCAGTACTTC
NA	TRBD2	TRBV6-6	TRBJ2-5	CASSYGELAGGGTQYF	TGTGCCAGCAGTTACGGGGAACTAGCGGGAGGAGGGACCCAGTACTTC
NA	NA	TRBV5-1	TRBJ2-1	CASSLGSRDNEQFF	TGCGCCAGCAGCTTGGGGAGCAGGGACAATGAGCAGTTCTTC
NA	NA	TRBV4-2	TRBJ1-1	CASSQDGNANTEAFF	TGTGCCAGCAGCCAAGACGGGAACGCGAACACTGAAGCTTTCTTT
once	TRBD1	TRBV15	TRBJ1-6	CATSSYPDRANSPLHF	TGTGCCACCAGCAGTTATCCGGACAGGGCCAATTCACCCCTCCACTTT
NA	NA	TRBV18	TRBJ2-1	CASSPLNQANEQFF	TGTGCCAGCTCACCACTGAATCAGGCCAATGAGCAGTTCTTC
NA	TRBD2	TRBV9	TRBJ2-1	CASSVTSGAYNEQFF	TGTGCCAGCAGCGTGACTAGCGGGGCCTACAATGAGCAGTTCTTC
NA	TRBD1	TRBV18	TRBJ1-5	CASSPLARTGASNQPQHF	TGTGCCAGCTCACCCCTGGCTAGGACAGGGGCGAGTAATCAGCCCCAGCATTTT
NA	NA	TRBV18	TRBJ1-1	CASGGGISGVHTEAFF	TGTGCCAGCGGGGGAGGGATCTCGGGGGTGCACACTGAAGCTTTCTTT
NA	NA	TRBV7-9	TRBJ1-1	CASSLGYRTFEAFF	TGTGCCAGCAGCTTAGGATACAGGACATTTGAAGCTTTCTTT
NA	NA	TRBV2	TRBJ1-1	CASSPDRSVEAFF	TGTGCCAGCAGTCCCGACAGGTCTGTTGAAGCTTTCTTT
once	NA	TRBV6-6	TRBJ2-2	CASTPFLGVNTGELFF	TGTGCCAGCACTCCCTTTTTAGGGGTGAACACCGGGGAGCTGTTTTTT
NA	NA	TRBV19	TRBJ2-2	CASSIGGPRPTGELFF	TGTGCCAGTAGTATAGGGGGGCCCAGGCCCACCGGGGAGCTGTTTTTT